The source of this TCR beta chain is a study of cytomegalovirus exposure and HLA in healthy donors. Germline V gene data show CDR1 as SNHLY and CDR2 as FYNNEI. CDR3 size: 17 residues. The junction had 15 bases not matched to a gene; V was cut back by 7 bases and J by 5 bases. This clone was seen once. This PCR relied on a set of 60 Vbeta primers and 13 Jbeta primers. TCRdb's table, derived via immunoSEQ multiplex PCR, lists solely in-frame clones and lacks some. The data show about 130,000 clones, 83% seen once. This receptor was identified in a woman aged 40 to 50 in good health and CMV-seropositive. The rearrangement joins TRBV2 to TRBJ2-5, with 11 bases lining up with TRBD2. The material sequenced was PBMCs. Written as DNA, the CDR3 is TGTGCCAGCATCATGGGAACTAGCGGGAGTCTAGGGGAGACCCAGTACTTC. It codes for CASIMGTSGSLGETQYF.